The rows below give T cell receptor beta chains drawn from one sample of a study of response to subunit inactivated influenza vaccine. One entry per CDR3 protein results from TCRdb running MiXCR on the RT-PCR reads. The table lists hundreds of thousands of distinct CDR3 sequences, more than 11% of them singletons. Sequencing used PBMCs from blood, obtained approximately 15 days before vaccination. Receptors originate from a man over 45 who received an inactivated influenza vaccine. The CDR3 runs from the conserved cysteine through the conserved F or W. A D gene is named only where the DNA matches it firmly. Expanded clones get a size class; other rows say once, few or many, or leave the size out.

cdr3_length j_call d_call v_call clone_size cdr3_nt cdr3_aa
16 TRBJ2-1 NA TRBV7-2 few TGTGCCAGCAGCTTAAGGCCCTCACTGCAATACAATGAGCAGTTCTTC CASSLRPSLQYNEQFF
15 TRBJ2-3 TRBD2 TRBV6-2/TRBV6-3 NA TGTGCCAGCAGTTACGCTAGCGGGATAACAGATACGCAGTATTTT CASSYASGITDTQYF
12 TRBJ2-3 NA TRBV20-1 few TGCAGTGCCCCAGGGCAGAGGGATACGCAGTATTTT CSAPGQRDTQYF
20 TRBJ2-3 NA TRBV11-2 NA TGTGCCAGCAGCTTAAGGGGGAGAGGGGAAGTGGGCAGGCGAGCAGATACGCAGTATTTT CASSLRGRGEVGRRADTQYF
13 TRBJ2-5 TRBD2 TRBV5-1 few TGCGCCAGCAGCTTCGGGAGGAGAGGGACCCAGTACTTC CASSFGRRGTQYF
15 TRBJ2-7 NA TRBV20-1 NA TGCAGTGCTAGAGATTTACGGGGCAGATCCTACGAGCAGTACTTC CSARDLRGRSYEQYF
15 TRBJ2-5 NA TRBV11-2 few TGTGCCAGCAGCTTCCCTGGGACAACGCAAGAGACCCAGTACTTC CASSFPGTTQETQYF
13 TRBJ2-3 NA TRBV2 NA TGTGCCAGCAGTGAAAAGGGCCCGGATACGCAGTATTTT CASSEKGPDTQYF
16 TRBJ2-1 NA TRBV7-6 NA TGTGCCAGCAGCTTAGGGGTCCTTAGCTCCTACAATGAGCAGTTCTTC CASSLGVLSSYNEQFF
13 TRBJ2-2 NA TRBV20-1 NA TGCAGTGCTAGAGATCTGGGTAGTGGGGAGCTGTTTTTT CSARDLGSGELFF
12 TRBJ2-1 NA TRBV28 NA TGTGCCAGCAGTTTCCCCTTCAATGAGCAGTTCTTC CASSFPFNEQFF
17 TRBJ2-2 TRBD2 TRBV9 NA TGTGCCAGCAGCGTGTTGGCCGGGACTAGTTACACCGGGGAGCTGTTTTTT CASSVLAGTSYTGELFF
14 TRBJ1-6 NA TRBV10-2 NA TGCGCCAGCAGTGAGAACGGAGGAAATTCACCCCTCCACTTT CASSENGGNSPLHF
14 TRBJ1-1 NA TRBV18 few TGTGCCAGCTCACCTCGTTCAGGGGAAACTGAAGCTTTCTTT CASSPRSGETEAFF
16 TRBJ1-5 TRBD1 TRBV15 few TGTGCCACCAGCATCAGGACAGGGGGCCCCAATCAGCCCCAGCATTTT CATSIRTGGPNQPQHF
13 TRBJ2-7 NA TRBV20-1 few TGCAGTGTCGACGGGGGGCCCTCCTACGAGCAGTACTTC CSVDGGPSYEQYF
16 TRBJ1-4 NA TRBV7-9 many TGTGCCAGCAGCAAGTGGGGGCAAGGGAAAGATGAAAAACTGTTTTTT CASSKWGQGKDEKLFF
13 TRBJ1-5 NA TRBV12-3/TRBV12-4 few TGTGCCAGCACCCTGGGGGGAAATCAGCCCCAGCATTTT CASTLGGNQPQHF
14 TRBJ1-2 NA TRBV6-2/TRBV6-3 few TGTGCCAGCAGTTACTGGGAGACAAACTATGGCTACACCTTC CASSYWETNYGYTF
14 TRBJ1-2 NA TRBV6-2/TRBV6-3 NA TGTGCCAGCAGAGAGACGGTTACTAACTATGGCTACACCTTC CASRETVTNYGYTF
14 TRBJ1-5 NA TRBV7-2 NA TGTGCCAGCAGCTTAGAACGGGGCAATCAGCCCCAGCATTTT CASSLERGNQPQHF
16 TRBJ2-1 TRBD2 TRBV14 many TGTGCCAGCAGCCAATTAGCGGGCCGCTCCTACAATGAGCAGTTCTTC CASSQLAGRSYNEQFF
12 TRBJ2-1 NA TRBV2 NA TGTGCCAGCAGTGGAGGGCGGGGTGAGCAGTTCTTC CASSGGRGEQFF
15 TRBJ1-2 TRBD1 TRBV12-3/TRBV12-4 many TGTGCCAGCAGTTTAGGGACAGGGCCCAACTATGGCTACACCTTC CASSLGTGPNYGYTF
15 TRBJ2-5 NA TRBV7-9 NA TGTGCCAGCAGCCCTCCCGTAGGCCAGCAAGCAGCCCAGTACTTC CASSPPVGQQAAQYF
14 TRBJ2-6 NA TRBV29-1 few TGCAGCGTTGCAACATCCCGGGGGGCCAACGTCCTGACTTTC CSVATSRGANVLTF
15 TRBJ1-5 NA TRBV6-1 few TGTGCCAGCAGCCCATTAGGGGGGGGGGATCAGCCCCAGCATTTT CASSPLGGGDQPQHF
13 TRBJ1-3 NA TRBV29-1 NA TGCAGCGTTCCCGGGACAACTGGAAACACCATATTTTTT CSVPGTTGNTIFF
16 TRBJ1-3 TRBD1 TRBV18 NA TGTGCCAGCTCACCACGGGACAGATTAACTGGAAACACCATATATTTT CASSPRDRLTGNTIYF
15 TRBJ2-3 NA TRBV20-1 few TGCAGTGCTAGAGATGCAGGGGAGTTGACGGATACGCAGTATTTT CSARDAGELTDTQYF
14 TRBJ2-3 TRBD1 TRBV29-1 many TGCAGCGTTGGGACAGGGGAGTCCGCAGATACGCAGTATTTT CSVGTGESADTQYF
12 TRBJ2-7 NA TRBV6-2/TRBV6-3 NA TGTGCCAGCAGTTACGACGGGGCAGGGTCGTACTTC CASSYDGAGSYF
14 TRBJ1-1 NA TRBV29-1 many TGCAGCGTTGAAGATCCGGGGGCGTTCACTGAAGCTTTCTTT CSVEDPGAFTEAFF
16 TRBJ1-2 TRBD1 TRBV7-9 few TGTGCAACCATCCCGGGACAGGGTTGGCCTAACTATGGCTACACCTTC CATIPGQGWPNYGYTF
13 TRBJ2-3 NA TRBV27 few TGTGCCAGTGCCTGGCGCCGTCGAGATACGCAGTATTTT CASAWRRRDTQYF
14 TRBJ2-7 NA TRBV24-1 NA TGTGCCACCAGTGGCGGGTCCGGGCGCGGCGAGCAGTACTTC CATSGGSGRGEQYF
19 TRBJ1-4 NA TRBV6-5 few TGTGCCAGCAGTTACTCGTTAAGACCTATGGAGGGGACTAATGAAAAACTGTTTTTT CASSYSLRPMEGTNEKLFF
10 TRBJ1-1 NA TRBV28 NA TGTGCCAGTTACCAGCGAGAAGCTTTCTTT CASYQREAFF
16 TRBJ2-6 NA TRBV20-1 few TGCAGTGCTAGAGATCGGGGGTTAGCTGGGGCCAACGTCCTGACTTTC CSARDRGLAGANVLTF
17 TRBJ2-1 TRBD1 TRBV24-1 few TGTGCCACCAGTGACCACAGGGGCGCCATGCTATACAATGAGCAGTTCTTC CATSDHRGAMLYNEQFF
15 TRBJ2-1 NA TRBV4-2 NA TGTGCCAGCAGCCAAAATTCAGGGAACAACAATGAGCAGTTCTTC CASSQNSGNNNEQFF
14 TRBJ2-7 TRBD1 TRBV20-1 NA TGCAGTGCTCGAACAGGGGGGACCCCTTGGGAGCAGTACTTC CSARTGGTPWEQYF
12 TRBJ2-5 NA TRBV5-1 NA TGCGCCAGCAGAGTCGGGGAAGAGACCCAGTACTTC CASRVGEETQYF
16 TRBJ2-1 TRBD1 TRBV5-1 few TGCGCCAGCAGCTTGCAGGGACAGGGGGCGCGCAATGAGCAGTTCTTC CASSLQGQGARNEQFF
13 TRBJ2-3 NA TRBV11-2 NA TGTGCCAGCAGGCAGGGAGGAGGGGATACGCAGTATTTT CASRQGGGDTQYF
13 TRBJ1-2 NA TRBV7-9 few TGTGCCAGCAGCTTAGGGCAGGTTGTCGACTACACCTTC CASSLGQVVDYTF
14 TRBJ2-3 NA TRBV10-3 NA TGTGCCATCAGTGATGGGGCGACACGAGATACGCAGTATTTT CAISDGATRDTQYF
18 TRBJ2-7 TRBD2 TRBV11-1 few TGTGCCAGCAGCTTAGCGAAAGTAGCGGGAGGGCCATCCTACGAGCAGTACTTC CASSLAKVAGGPSYEQYF
15 TRBJ2-6 NA TRBV15 NA TGTGCCACCAGCAGGTCTTCCCCTGGGGCCAACGTCCTGACTTTC CATSRSSPGANVLTF
15 TRBJ1-2 NA TRBV4-1 NA TGCGCCAGCAGCCAAGGTGGTGAACGGCCCTATGGCTACACCTTC CASSQGGERPYGYTF
15 TRBJ2-2 NA TRBV14 NA TGTGCCAGCAGCCTAGGACGGGCGCTTGGCGGGGAGCTGTTTTTT CASSLGRALGGELFF
13 TRBJ1-6 NA TRBV11-2 NA TGTGCCAGCAAGCTTACTTTAGATTCACCCCTCCACTTT CASKLTLDSPLHF
16 TRBJ2-3 TRBD2 TRBV5-1 few TGCGCCAGCAGCTTGTCAACGGGGGGTTACACAGATACGCAGTATTTT CASSLSTGGYTDTQYF
13 TRBJ1-6 NA TRBV29-1 few TGCAGCGTTGTTATAGGGGAAGGTTCACCCCTCCACTTT CSVVIGEGSPLHF
11 TRBJ1-1 NA TRBV20-1 few TGCAGTGCTCCCCTGTTGCCTGAAGCTTTCTTT CSAPLLPEAFF